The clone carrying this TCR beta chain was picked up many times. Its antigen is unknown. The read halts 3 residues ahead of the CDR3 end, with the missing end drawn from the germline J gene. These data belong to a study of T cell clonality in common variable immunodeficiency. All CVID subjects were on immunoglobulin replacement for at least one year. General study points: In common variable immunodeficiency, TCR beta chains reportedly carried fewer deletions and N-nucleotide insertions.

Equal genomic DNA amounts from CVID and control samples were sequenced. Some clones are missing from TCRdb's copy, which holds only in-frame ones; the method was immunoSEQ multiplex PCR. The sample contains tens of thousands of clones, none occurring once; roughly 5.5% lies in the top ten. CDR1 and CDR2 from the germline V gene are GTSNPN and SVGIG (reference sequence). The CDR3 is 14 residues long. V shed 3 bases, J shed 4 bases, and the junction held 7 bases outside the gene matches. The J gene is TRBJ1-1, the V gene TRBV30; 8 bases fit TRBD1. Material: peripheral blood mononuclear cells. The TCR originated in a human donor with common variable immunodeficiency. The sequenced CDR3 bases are TGTGCCTGGAGAGACAGGGGAGGCGGCACTGAA. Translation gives CAWRDRGGGTE. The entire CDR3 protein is CAWRDRGGGTEAFF.